One and the same sample provided the 9 T cell receptor beta chains below, sequenced in a study of T cells after yellow fever vaccination. TCRdb re-called the 5' RACE reads through MiXCR, storing one row per CDR3 protein. The table has hundreds of thousands of distinct CDR3 sequences, roughly a sixth seen once. The sample was PBMCs, taken before the yellow fever booster vaccination. The receptors were sampled from a man aged 18 to 30 who received the YFV17D yellow fever vaccine.

This chain uses TRBV6-5 with TRBJ1-5; TRBD1 matches at 9 bases. The CDR3 extends over 14 amino acids. The V gene end was trimmed by 6 bases and the J gene end by 7 bases; junction bases not matched to a gene: 7. Per germline, CDR1 MNHEY and CDR2 SVGAGI. Here the CDR3 reads CASSYDRGDQPQHF. DNA of the CDR3: TGTGCCAGCAGCTATGACAGGGGGGACCAGCCCCAGCATTTT.

The chain has TRBV9 and TRBJ2-3; weak D call: TRBD2 (6 bases). Germline CDR1 and CDR2: SGDLS and YYNGEE. This CDR3 comprises 14 residues. Trimming stripped 6 bases from V and 0 bases from J, with 11 bases between. CDR3: CASTLGTSTDTQYF. CDR3 nucleotides: TGTGCCAGCACCCTCGGGACTAGCACAGATACGCAGTATTTT.

This clonotype was found a few times. The chain couples TRBV6-1 to TRBJ2-6; D remains unclear. Deletions cut 5 bases from V and 2 bases from J, with 7 bases between. CDR1 is MNHNS, CDR2 SASEGT, per germline. The CDR3 is 14 residues long. The CDR3: CASSRQAGANVLTF. The CDR3, as DNA: TGTGCCAGCAGTCGCCAAGCTGGGGCCAACGTCCTGACTTTC.

This clonotype was observed a few times. The V gene is TRBV5-1, the J gene TRBJ2-7; TRBD1 aligns across 8 bases. Trimming removed 5 bases from V and 3 bases from J; junction bases left unmatched: 7. CDR3 length: 14 residues. Germline CDR1 is SGHRS and CDR2 is YFSETQ. CDR3 sequence (DNA): TGCGCCAGCAGTCGAGAGGGACAGGTCTACGAGCAGTACTTC. Its protein is CASSREGQVYEQYF.

The DNA for the CDR3 is TGCGCCAGCAGCTTCGGACAGTTTGCCACAGATACGCAGTATTTT. It specifies CASSFGQFATDTQYF. J is TRBJ2-3 and V is TRBV5-1, with a tentative D call TRBD1 (6 bases). The CDR3 is 15 amino acids. In germline, CDR1 is SGHRS, CDR2 YFSETQ. V was clipped by 2 bases and J by 2 bases, with 12 bases between them.

The genes are TRBV7-3 and TRBJ2-2; no firm D call. This CDR3 has 14 residues. Germline lookup yields CDR1 SGHTA and CDR2 FQGTGA. V lost 6 bases and J 1 base, leaving 9 bases between the germline ends. CDR3 sequence reads: CASSRVLNTGELFF. The CDR3 bases are TGTGCCAGCAGTAGGGTCCTGAACACCGGGGAGCTGTTTTTT.

This clonotype has just one count. CDR3 protein: CSAPGVGVQYF. The DNA for the CDR3 is TGCAGTGCCCCGGGGGTCGGGGTGCAGTACTTC. This chain connects TRBV20-1 to TRBJ2-7; D possibly corresponds to TRBD2 (6 bases). This CDR3 has 11 residues. Germline CDR1 and CDR2: DFQATT and SNEGSKA (reference sequence). V was pared by 6 bases and J by 9 bases, with 15 bases between.

The chain combines TRBV13 with TRBJ2-1, with TRBD2 identical over 12 bases. CDR1 and CDR2 (germline): PRHDT, FYEKMQ (reference sequence). V was pared by 1 base and J by 4 bases, with 5 bases of the junction left unmatched. The CDR3 spans 17 residues. CDR3 DNA: TGTGCCAGCAGCTTAGTGACTAGCGGGGGTCTATACAATGAGCAGTTCTTC. It specifies CASSLVTSGGLYNEQFF. The whole variable domain, remainder taken from reference TRBV13 and TRBJ2-1, is AAGVIQSPRHLIKEKRETATLKCYPIPRHDTVYWYQQGPGQDPQFLISFYEKMQSDKGSIPDRFSAQQFSDYHSELNMSSLELGDSALYFCASSLVTSGGLYNEQFFGPGTRLTVL.

This clonotype came up a few times. This may stem from a read error, because a much larger clone lies one nucleotide away. This sequence joins TRBV12-3 or TRBV12-4 and TRBJ2-2; D possibly matches TRBD1 or TRBD2 (5 bases each). This CDR3 is built from 16 residues. Trimming removed 5 bases at V and 6 bases at J, with 19 bases between. CDR3 in DNA: TGTGCCAGCAGTCCCCGGTTTGGGGCGGACTCCGGGGAGCTGTTTTTT. As protein: CASSPRFGADSGELFF.